This T cell receptor (beta chain) was captured by sequencing in a study of OX40 agonist ivuxolimab in advanced cancers. Germline assignment: CDR1 MNHNS and CDR2 SASEGT. The germline V and J ends were trimmed by 8 bases and 6 bases, with 17 bases remaining between them. The CDR3 loop spans 13 amino acids. Sequencing used immunoSEQ multiplex PCR; TCRdb keeps in-frame clones, though not all of them. The table lists 40,000 to 50,000 clones, over 75% of them singletons. The chain is built from TRBV6-1 and TRBJ2-7; D not certain. Material: CD4+ or CD8+ T cells sorted from blood, obtained in a trial of the OX40 agonist ivuxolimab. This receptor was taken from an adult with an advanced solid tumor such as melanoma, head and neck, liver or kidney cancer. In DNA form, the CDR3 reads TGTGCCAGCGATTCCCCAGGAAACCGCGAGCAGTACTTC. It specifies CASDSPGNREQYF.